This TCR beta chain was obtained from a study of T cell responses to AZD1222 COVID-19 vaccine. General study results and limits: The study sampled repertoires only after the peak T cell response. Spike-specific TCR breadth rose after two AZD1222 doses, and depth rose as well.

Looked up from germline, CDR1 is MDHEN and CDR2 is SYDVKM. The CDR3 sequence is 15 residues long. After removal of 3 bases from V and 2 bases from J, the junction contained 2 bases not matched to a gene. A single count supports this clone. Its target is unknown. Produced via immunoSEQ multiplex PCR; TCRdb's table is partial and in-frame only. The data show over 200,000 clones, approximately 94% seen once. The sample in question was peripheral blood, obtained 28 days after the second dose of the MenACWY control vaccine. The origin of this receptor is an adult who received the MenACWY meningococcal vaccine as a control. The V gene is TRBV28, the J gene TRBJ1-5; 9 positions agree with TRBD1. CDR3 sequence reads: CASSFRQGGNQPQHF. CDR3 DNA sequence: TGTGCCAGCAGTTTCAGACAGGGGGGCAATCAGCCCCAGCATTTT.